This T cell receptor (beta chain) was profiled in a study of siplizumab effects on memory and regulatory T cells (dated by TCRdb to the late 2010s). In terms of the full investigation: The effect of the anti-CD2 antibody siplizumab on alloreactive T-cell subsets was examined in allogeneic mixed lymphocyte reactions constructed from human PBMCs.

The library was made by the immunoSEQ multiplex PCR assay. Around 10^5 TCR templates per sample were assayed by the deep sequencing platform. Genomic DNA extracted from sorted T cells was used for TCRbeta CDR3 sequencing. The source study handled its data this way. The R programming language was used for clonal analysis of the TCRbeta CDR3 data. Alloreactive CD4+ and CD8+ clones were defined by comparing unstimulated samples with post-reaction CFSE-low samples. Regulatory or non-regulatory origin of alloreactive CD4+ clones was assigned by matching sequences to the sorted unstimulated Treg and non-Treg repertoires. TCRdb obtained this table from immuneACCESS and retained in-frame rearrangements with V and J assigned. These tables miss some clones; where compared with another copy, unresolved V genes account for less than half of the shortfall, and the remainder is unexplained. The DNA gave D and trimming, while V, J and clone size come from that table. The table for this sample lists tens of thousands of clones; roughly 93% of them were counted only once. The top ten clones comprise around 5% of the sample.

TCRbeta CDR3 sequencing was performed on sorted unstimulated T cells and on proliferating T cells recovered from mixed lymphocyte reactions. Fresh whole blood from about 10 HLA-typed healthy donors served as the source for isolating PBMCs. Overall study results and their limits: Greater diversity appeared to be present in unstimulated naive T cells than in memory T cells, and a substantial contribution to the alloresponse seemed to be made by naive cells. The cumulative frequency of alloreactive sequences that could be traced back to unstimulated CD4+ memory T cells was significantly reduced by siplizumab. Sequences below about 10^-5 frequency were poorly captured, so only a minor fraction of alloreactive clones could be mapped to unstimulated subsets. Whether proliferating Tregs from siplizumab cultures actually had suppressive function was not functionally confirmed. About 80-97% of proliferating CD4+ or CD8+ clones could not be given a naive or memory phenotype. Among mappable alloreactive CD4+ clones, the Treg-derived fraction averaged around 70% with siplizumab versus 25% to 30% in control reactions.

The junction shows trimming of 6 bases on V and 4 bases on J, and the gene matches do not reach 10 bases of it. Based on the germline V gene, the CDR1 and CDR2 sequences are MDHEN and SYDVKM. Counted from cysteine to phenylalanine, this CDR3 has 17 amino acids. The entry retains the CDR3 DNA only, 51 bases that are in frame from base 1. Turning to this clone: What this receptor recognizes is not known. No base qualities exist here, and no much larger clone lies one base off it.

This TCR came from a human donor in good health. This chain joins TRBV28 to TRBJ2-7; 15 of the junction bases match TRBD2. Input material: CD8+ T cells sorted from blood. The CDR3: CASSGLGLAGGLYEQYF. The DNA sequence is TGTGCCAGCAGCGGTTTGGGACTAGCGGGGGGCCTATACGAGCAGTACTTC.